This TCR beta chain is from a study of CD8 T cells in Susac syndrome. A quantity of about 0.45 to 1 ug RNA underwent reverse transcription using random hexamers. Amplification of TCR beta CDR3 by immunoSEQ multiplex PCR spanned 54 Vbeta and 13 Jbeta. A single record per CDR3 protein comes from TCRdb applying MiXCR to the immunoSEQ multiplex PCR reads. The table lists some 200,000 distinct CDR3 sequences, around 95% of them singletons, with around 0.096% in the top ten. Germline V gene lookup returns CDR1 SEHNR and CDR2 FQNEAQ (reference sequence). V lost 1 base and J 1 base, leaving 10 bases between the germline ends. CDR3 length: 15 residues.

The TCR sequence derives from a human donor with Susac syndrome. The sequenced sample consisted of CD4+ T cells from PBMCs. The chain links TRBV7-9 to TRBJ1-2; D might be TRBD1 (6 bases). CDR3 region: CASSLGTVINYGYTF. As DNA, the CDR3 is TGTGCCAGCAGCTTAGGGACAGTTATTAACTATGGCTACACCTTC.